What follows are 20 T cell receptor beta chains derived from one specimen sequenced in a study of shared clonotypes between healthy human individuals. The data were produced by immunoSEQ multiplex PCR, yet TCRdb's version contains in-frame clones alone and is incomplete. The sample consists of about 2.1 million clones, more than 85% of them appearing once. Naive CD8 cells lacked CD45RO and underwent positive selection for CCR7, leaving out terminally differentiated effector memory CD45RA+ cells. Material: naive CD8+ T cells from PBMCs. The receptor set was obtained from a man younger than 30 in good health. Some clones in this sample may be carry-over from other donors' samples.

The rearrangement uses TRBV7-9 and TRBJ1-4; no clear D. Germline CDR1 reads SEHNR; CDR2 reads FQNEAQ (reference sequence). Trimming cost V 2 bases and J 7 bases, with 11 bases left between them. This CDR3 is built from 14 residues. The CDR3: CASSLTVSSEKLFF. The CDR3 DNA reads as TGTGCCAGCAGCTTAACAGTGTCAAGTGAAAAACTGTTTTTT.

Turning to this clone: Other DNA sequences within the sample encode an identical CDR3. The genes are TRBV28 and TRBJ1-5; weak D call: TRBD1 (6 bases). Trimming left V 3 bases short and J 5 bases short, with 11 bases between. Germline loops: CDR1 MDHEN, CDR2 SYDVKM. This CDR3 has 14 residues. The CDR3 nucleotides read TGTGCCAGCAGTTTCGGGCAGGGGCATCAGCCCCAGCATTTT. It codes for CASSFGQGHQPQHF.

V gene TRBV11-2 combines with J gene TRBJ1-1; D is unclear. Trimming took 7 bases from V and 0 from J, leaving 18 bases between them. There are 16 residues in the CDR3. The germline V gene encodes CDR1 SGHAT and CDR2 FQNNGV. CDR3 nucleotides: TGTGCCAGCACCCTCCCCGGGAGGACTATGAACACTGAAGCTTTCTTT. The encoded protein is CASTLPGRTMNTEAFF.

The gene calls are TRBV27 and TRBJ1-1, with D perhaps TRBD1 (6 bases). Germline V gene sequence: CDR1 MNHEY, CDR2 SMNVEV (reference sequence). Trimming pared 6 bases from V and 5 bases from J, leaving 13 bases between. This CDR3 spans 13 amino acids. CDR3 loop: CASSPTGWTEAFF. For the CDR3, the DNA is TGTGCCAGCAGCCCGACAGGTTGGACTGAAGCTTTCTTT.

The chain links TRBV13 to TRBJ1-1; 7 nucleotides line up with TRBD1. Germline V lookup: CDR1 PRHDT, CDR2 FYEKMQ (reference sequence). This CDR3 has 13 residues. The junction had 12 bases not matched to a gene; V was cut back by 6 bases and J by 11 bases. CDR3 nucleotide sequence: TGTGCCAGCAGTGAGGGGGCCGCACGGTGGGCTTTCTTT. It encodes CASSEGAARWAFF.

CDR3 nucleotide sequence: TGTGCCAGCAGCACAAGGTCTTCACCGGGGGCGGGCGGGGCCAACGTCCTGACTTTC. It codes for CASSTRSSPGAGGANVLTF. The chain combines TRBV7-9 with TRBJ2-6, with D perhaps TRBD1 or TRBD2 (6 bases each). The CDR3 spans 19 residues. Between the trimmed V and J ends, which lost 5 bases and 4 bases, there was a span of 24 bases. Germline V CDR1 and CDR2: SEHNR, FQNEAQ (reference sequence).

The chain combines TRBV27 with TRBJ1-5; 10 nucleotides align to TRBD1. The CDR3 has 16 residues. Trimming at V came to 6 bases and at J to 6 bases, leaving 11 bases not matched to a gene. CDR1 and CDR2 (germline): MNHEY, SMNVEV (reference sequence). CDR3 nucleotides: TGTGCCAGCAGGGCGGGGACAGGGGCTTTGGGTCAGCCCCAGCATTTT. Its translation is CASRAGTGALGQPQHF.

This clone was seen just once. The V gene is TRBV19, the J gene TRBJ2-1; no firm D call. CDR3 length: 11 amino acids. V was clipped by 4 bases and J by 6 bases, with 4 bases between them. Germline lookup yields CDR1 LNHDA and CDR2 SQIVND (reference sequence). CDR3 nucleotide sequence: TGTGCCAGTAGTACTGTCAATGAGCAGTTCTTC. It yields the protein CASSTVNEQFF.

V and J are TRBV25-1 and TRBJ2-7; D assignment may be TRBD1 or TRBD2 (5 bases each). The CDR3 length is 12 residues. CDR1 and CDR2 (germline): MGHDK, SYGVNS. Trimming stripped 6 bases from V and 2 bases from J, with 8 bases between. CDR3 region: CASSRDAYEQYF. DNA for the CDR3: TGTGCCAGCAGCCGGGACGCCTACGAGCAGTACTTC.

The V gene is TRBV9, the J gene TRBJ2-3; perhaps TRBD1 as D (6 bases). The germline V and J ends were trimmed by 2 bases and 2 bases, with 27 bases remaining between them. This CDR3 has 20 amino acids. CDR1 is SGDLS, CDR2 YYNGEE, per germline. The CDR3 region has the DNA TGTGCCAGCAGCGTCCGTCGACAGGTTACGGAAGGCCGTTACACAGATACGCAGTATTTT. This codes for CASSVRRQVTEGRYTDTQYF.

The rearrangement uses TRBV11-3 and TRBJ2-3; 10 nucleotides align to TRBD1. CDR1 is SGHNT, CDR2 YENEEA, per germline. The CDR3 sequence is 15 residues long. V shed 4 bases, J shed 3 bases, and the junction held 4 bases outside the gene matches. CDR3 coding DNA: TGTGCCAGCAGCTCAAGACAGGGGGCAACAGATACGCAGTATTTT. Its protein product is CASSSRQGATDTQYF.

The rearrangement joins TRBV29-1 to TRBJ2-3; perhaps TRBD2 as D (5 bases). Trimming left V 2 bases short and J 2 bases short, with 14 bases between. The CDR3 runs 15 residues. Germline assignment: CDR1 SQVTM and CDR2 ANQGSEA. The CDR3 loop is CSVERRLASTDTQYF. The CDR3 nucleotides are TGCAGCGTTGAAAGGCGCTTAGCGTCCACAGATACGCAGTATTTT.

The genes are TRBV14 and TRBJ2-1; D is possibly TRBD2 (5 bases). Trimming took 0 bases from V and 3 from J, leaving 15 bases between them. CDR1 and CDR2 from the germline V gene are SGHDN and FVKESK. This CDR3 has 17 residues. The CDR3: CASSQEDGEGIYNEQFF. The CDR3 DNA reads TGTGCCAGCAGCCAAGAGGACGGGGAAGGGATCTACAATGAGCAGTTCTTC. The whole variable domain, remainder taken from reference TRBV14 and TRBJ2-1, is EAGVTQFPSHSVIEKGQTVTLRCDPISGHDNLYWYRRVMGKEIKFLLHFVKESKQDESGMPNNRFLAERTGGTYSTLKVQPAELEDSGVYFCASSQEDGEGIYNEQFFGPGTRLTVL.

V usage is TRBV28 and J usage is TRBJ2-7; D call uncertain. This CDR3 contains 14 residues. Germline CDR1 MDHEN, CDR2 SYDVKM. Between the trimmed V and J ends, which lost 6 bases and 0 bases, there was a span of 12 bases. The CDR3 DNA sequence: TGTGCCAGCAGCGCAGCGCCGGGCTCCTACGAGCAGTACTTC. This gives the protein CASSAAPGSYEQYF.

CDR3 sequence: CASSDRLTGANVLTF. The CDR3 bases are TGTGCCAGCAGCGACCGTCTAACTGGGGCCAACGTCCTGACTTTC. The genes are TRBV7-9 and TRBJ2-6; no clear D gene. CDR1 is SEHNR, CDR2 FQNEAQ, per germline (reference sequence). The CDR3 has 15 amino acids. The V and J ends lost 5 bases and 2 bases respectively, with 10 bases between them.

The gene calls are TRBV15 and TRBJ2-2, with D possibly matching TRBD2 (7 bases). The CDR3 length is 20 residues. Trimming pared 5 bases from V and 1 base from J, leaving 26 bases between. CDR1 LNHNV and CDR2 YYDKDF come from the germline V gene (reference sequence). The CDR3 region has the DNA TGTGCCACCAGCCCGCGGAAGGGGGAGGGCTACCAAAGGAACACCGGGGAGCTGTTTTTT. Translation: CATSPRKGEGYQRNTGELFF.

This clone was counted a few times. V and J are TRBV13 and TRBJ1-1, with D perhaps TRBD1 (6 bases). V was shortened by 2 bases and J by 4 bases, with 14 bases between the two germline ends. The CDR3 spans 15 residues. Germline CDR1 is PRHDT and CDR2 is FYEKMQ (reference sequence). The CDR3 DNA reads as TGTGCCAGCAGCTTAACAGGAGGGGGTTTCACTGAAGCTTTCTTT. Translating gives CASSLTGGGFTEAFF.

The chain recombines TRBV6-5 with TRBJ2-7; D tentatively fits TRBD1 or TRBD2 (5 bases each). The germline V gene encodes CDR1 MNHEY and CDR2 SVGAGI. V lost 10 bases, J lost 4 bases, and 17 bases lay in between. The CDR3 has 13 residues. The CDR3 region has the DNA TGTGCCACCGGAGACGGGGCCCGATACGAGCAGTACTTC. Translation: CATGDGARYEQYF.

The chain employs TRBV7-9 and TRBJ2-1; D call uncertain. CDR1 is SEHNR and CDR2 is FQNEAQ in the germline V gene (reference sequence). The CDR3 is 12 amino acids. With 4 bases removed from V and 0 bases from J, the gap between germline ends came to 1 base. CDR3 residues: CASSYSYNEQFF. Written as DNA, the CDR3 is TGTGCCAGCAGCTACTCCTACAATGAGCAGTTCTTC.

This chain links TRBV7-8 with TRBJ2-5, with a weak D call TRBD2 (6 bases). The CDR3 contains 14 residues. Germline CDR1 is SGHVS and CDR2 is FQNEAQ. The V end lost 5 bases, the J end lost 7 bases, and 17 bases lay between the germline ends. The DNA for the CDR3 is TGTGCCAGCAGCCCTTGGGGGGTCATCGGGACCCAGTACTTC. The encoded protein is CASSPWGVIGTQYF.